Following are 32 T cell receptor beta chains from one sample sequenced in a study of PD-L1 blockade in urothelial cancer. Indicated time point: pretreatment peripheral blood. TCRdb keeps only in-frame clones here, not all; method: immunoSEQ multiplex PCR. The sample includes about 95,000 clones, around nine tenths seen only once; the top ten take approximately 2%. Sequences were derived from PBMCs, sampled around atezolizumab (anti-PD-L1) treatment. The receptors come from a man between 60 and 75 years old with urothelial cancer.

This chain joins TRBV9 and TRBJ1-6; 7 nucleotides line up with TRBD1. Germline-derived CDR1 and CDR2 are SGDLS and YYNGEE. V shed 6 bases, J shed 6 bases, and the junction held 3 bases outside the gene matches. CDR3 length equals 13 residues. Here the CDR3 reads CASNTGVNSPLHF. In DNA form, the CDR3 reads TGTGCCAGCAACACAGGGGTTAATTCACCCCTCCACTTT.

J is TRBJ1-3 and V is TRBV6-6; D ambiguous. Germline assignment: CDR1 MNHNY and CDR2 SVGAGI (reference sequence). This CDR3 is 14 amino acids long. The V end was cut by 5 bases, the J end by 0 bases, with 8 bases between. The CDR3 sequence: CASSPGFSGNTIYF. In DNA, the CDR3 is TGTGCCAGCAGTCCCGGGTTCTCTGGAAACACCATATATTTT.

This chain links TRBV6-5 with TRBJ1-1; perhaps TRBD1 as D (6 bases). Trimming took 8 bases from V and 4 from J, leaving 17 bases between them. Germline lookup yields CDR1 MNHEY and CDR2 SVGAGI. The CDR3 totals 14 residues. CDR3 DNA sequence: TGTGCCAGCCAGCGGCAGGGGTCGATCACTGAAGCTTTCTTT. Protein: CASQRQGSITEAFF.

The table lists this clone with a count of one. The V gene is TRBV7-9, the J gene TRBJ1-1; maybe TRBD1 (6 bases). V lost 4 bases, J lost 1 base, and 10 bases lay in between. The germline V gene has CDR1 SEHNR and CDR2 FQNEAQ (reference sequence). This CDR3 is built from 14 residues. CDR3 amino acids: CASSSGHRNTEAFF. In nucleotides, the CDR3 is TGTGCCAGCAGCTCGGGACATCGGAACACTGAAGCTTTCTTT.

This clone was detected a few times. The rearrangement links TRBV18 to TRBJ1-5; no clear D. Trimming removed 3 bases from V and 6 bases from J, with 6 bases in between. The germline V gene encodes CDR1 KGHSH and CDR2 LQKENI. The CDR3 spans 12 residues. The CDR3 protein is CASSPSGQPQHF. DNA for the CDR3: TGTGCCAGCTCACCGTCGGGTCAGCCCCAGCATTTT.

The V gene is TRBV7-3, the J gene TRBJ2-1; 10 bases map to TRBD2. This CDR3 region has 17 residues. Germline loops: CDR1 SGHTA, CDR2 FQGTGA. V lost 1 base and J lost 10; bases outside the gene matches: 13. The CDR3 bases are TGTGCCAGCAGCTTAATAGGGGGTAGCGGGAGGCCCCAAGAGCAGTTCTTC. This sequence encodes CASSLIGGSGRPQEQFF.

This CDR3 is CSVGGDDSGNTIYF. CDR3 DNA sequence: TGCAGCGTTGGAGGTGATGACTCTGGAAACACCATATATTTT. The chain joins TRBV29-1 to TRBJ1-3; D unclear. The CDR3 extends over 14 amino acids. Germline CDR1 reads SQVTM; CDR2 reads ANQGSEA. The V and J ends lost 4 bases and 0 bases respectively, with 10 bases between them.

The chain uses TRBV5-1 and TRBJ1-1, with 7 nucleotides matching TRBD1. This CDR3 region has 15 residues. Germline V gene sequence: CDR1 SGHRS, CDR2 YFSETQ. Trimming removed 2 bases from V and 2 bases from J; junction bases left unmatched: 6. The CDR3 region has the DNA TGCGCCAGCAGCTTCTCGGGACAGATCAACACTGAAGCTTTCTTT. Its protein is CASSFSGQINTEAFF.

The V and J genes are TRBV6-1 and TRBJ1-2; the D is unclear. Between the trimmed V and J ends, which lost 2 bases and 8 bases, there was a span of 9 bases. The CDR3 contains 12 residues. Germline CDR1 MNHNS, CDR2 SASEGT. CDR3 DNA sequence: TGTGCCAGCAGTGAAACTCCTGAGGGCTACACCTTC. The encoded protein is CASSETPEGYTF.

This clone was observed a single time. CDR3 region: CASNSGHSFSYEQYF. CDR3 DNA: TGTGCCAGTAATTCGGGACACTCGTTCTCCTACGAGCAGTACTTC. The chain uses TRBV19 and TRBJ2-7, with D maybe TRBD1 (6 bases). The CDR3 sequence is 15 residues long. V was trimmed by 7 bases and J by 0 bases, leaving 16 bases between them. Germline V gene lookup returns CDR1 LNHDA and CDR2 SQIVND (reference sequence).

The chain couples TRBV5-1 to TRBJ2-4; D gene uncertain. V was cut by 4 bases and J by 1 base, with 15 bases left in between. The germline V gene encodes CDR1 SGHRS and CDR2 YFSETQ. This CDR3 is 16 amino acids long. The CDR3 bases are TGCGCCAGCAGCACTCCCCTCGGCGGCGCCAAAAACATTCAGTACTTC. Encoded protein: CASSTPLGGAKNIQYF.

The rearrangement joins TRBV28 to TRBJ2-7; D perhaps matches TRBD1 (5 bases). The CDR3 extends over 15 amino acids. The V and J ends lost 5 bases and 7 bases respectively, with 21 bases between them. From germline, CDR1 is MDHEN and CDR2 SYDVKM. CDR3 residues: CASSPPGWGAREQYF. CDR3 nucleotide sequence: TGTGCCAGCAGTCCTCCGGGTTGGGGCGCTAGGGAGCAGTACTTC.

J is TRBJ2-5 and V is TRBV7-7; 9 nucleotides match TRBD2. Per germline, CDR1 SSHAT and CDR2 FNYEAQ (reference sequence). With V trimmed by 3 bases and J by 1 base, 3 bases remained unmatched. The CDR3 has 15 amino acids. The CDR3 here is CASSFSSGVQETQYF. The CDR3 DNA reads as TGTGCCAGCAGCTTCTCTAGCGGGGTCCAAGAGACCCAGTACTTC.

The CDR3 sequence: CASSEDYLADTQYF. The CDR3 region has the DNA TGTGCCAGCAGTGAGGACTACCTGGCAGATACGCAGTATTTT. The chain uses TRBV25-1 and TRBJ2-3; TRBD2 might be the D (6 bases). Per the germline V gene, CDR1 is MGHDK and CDR2 is SYGVNS. CDR3 length: 14 amino acids. V was trimmed by 3 bases and J by 4 bases, leaving 11 bases between them. Drawing the rest from reference TRBV25-1 and TRBJ2-3, the complete variable domain is EADIYQTPRYLVIGTGKKITLECSQTMGHDKMYWYQQDPGMELHLIHYSYGVNSTEKGDLSSESTVSRIRTEHFPLTLESARPSHTSQYLCASSEDYLADTQYFGPGTRLTVL.

The V and J genes are TRBV10-3 and TRBJ2-3, with 13 nucleotides matching TRBD2. The J segment lost 4 bases and the V segment lost 2 bases, leaving 6 bases of the junction unmatched. Germline CDR1 ENHRY, CDR2 SYGVKD. The CDR3 covers 17 residues. The CDR3 nucleotides read TGTGCCATCAGTGAGGGAGGACTAGCGGGAGCGGCAGATACGCAGTATTTT. Translated, it gives CAISEGGLAGAADTQYF.

The chain is built from TRBV28 and TRBJ1-4; D is undetermined. The CDR3 runs 12 residues. Germline CDR1 MDHEN, CDR2 SYDVKM. Trimming took 5 bases from V and 8 from J, leaving 9 bases between them. The CDR3 loop is CASSGPLEKLFF. The CDR3 nucleotides read TGTGCCAGCAGTGGGCCTTTGGAAAAACTGTTTTTT.

The gene calls are TRBV6-1 and TRBJ1-2; 7 bases match TRBD1. V lost 1 base and J lost 5; bases outside the gene matches: 7. CDR1 and CDR2 from the germline V gene are MNHNS and SASEGT. The CDR3 spans 15 residues. The CDR3, as DNA: TGTGCCAGCAGTGAAGACGTCTGGACAGGATATGGCTACACCTTC. Protein product: CASSEDVWTGYGYTF.

V is TRBV28 and J is TRBJ2-7; 7 positions match TRBD2. Per the germline V gene, CDR1 is MDHEN and CDR2 is SYDVKM. The V and J ends lost 5 bases and 4 bases, in that order; junction bases with no gene match: 11. The CDR3 totals 15 residues. The chain's CDR3 is CASSPMGGVRYEQYF. The CDR3 DNA is TGTGCCAGCAGTCCCATGGGGGGGGTGCGGTACGAGCAGTACTTC.

This clone was recorded only once. The J gene is TRBJ1-2, the V gene TRBV9; no reliable D call. The CDR3 has 16 amino acids. V gave up 3 bases and J gave up 8 bases, with 23 bases separating them. The V gene's germline CDR1 is SGDLS and CDR2 YYNGEE. This CDR3 reads CASSGLGIGGRGGYTF. CDR3 bases: TGTGCCAGCAGCGGACTCGGGATCGGAGGACGGGGAGGCTACACCTTC. Complete variable domain (other parts from reference TRBV9 and TRBJ1-2): DSGVTQTPKHLITATGQRVTLRCSPRSGDLSVYWYQQSLDQGLQFLIQYYNGEERAKGNILERFSAQQFPDLHSELNLSSLELGDSALYFCASSGLGIGGRGGYTFGSGTRLTVV.

The chain joins TRBV6-4 to TRBJ1-2; tentatively, D is TRBD1 (5 bases). V was shortened by 2 bases and J by 7 bases, with 5 bases between the two germline ends. This CDR3 is 11 amino acids long. Germline V lookup: CDR1 MRHNA, CDR2 SNTAGT. As DNA, the CDR3 is TGTGCCAGCAGTGACAGGGGTGGCTACACCTTC. Amino acids: CASSDRGGYTF.

CDR3 protein: CASSLLGGVIDEQYF. In DNA, the CDR3 is TGTGCCAGCAGTTTATTGGGGGGGGTTATTGACGAGCAGTACTTC. This chain connects TRBV27 to TRBJ2-7, with TRBD2 matching 7 bases. The ends lost 1 base at V and 5 bases at J; junction bases unmatched: 8. Germline CDR1 and CDR2: MNHEY and SMNVEV (reference sequence). CDR3 length: 15 amino acids.

The chain is built from TRBV28 and TRBJ1-2; tentatively, D is TRBD1 (6 bases). The CDR3 runs to 13 residues. The germline V gene has CDR1 MDHEN and CDR2 SYDVKM. V lost 11 bases and J lost 2, with 15 bases in between. CDR3: CAVRQAINYGYTF. The CDR3 nucleotides read TGTGCCGTACGACAGGCGATAAACTATGGCTACACCTTC.

The chain employs TRBV10-2 and TRBJ1-1; D ambiguous. The CDR3 is 11 residues long. Germline V CDR1 and CDR2: WSHSY, SAAADI. V was clipped by 5 bases and J by 6 bases, with 7 bases between them. The DNA for the CDR3 is TGCGCCAGCAGTAGAGGGCCTGAAGCTTTCTTT. Residues: CASSRGPEAFF.

V gene TRBV6-1 combines with J gene TRBJ1-3; 9 nucleotides match TRBD1. The V and J ends lost 6 bases and 0 bases, in that order; junction bases with no gene match: 3. Germline V gene sequence: CDR1 MNHNS, CDR2 SASEGT. The length of the CDR3 is 15 residues. The CDR3: CASRGQGGSGNTIYF. CDR3 DNA: TGTGCCAGCAGGGGACAGGGTGGCTCTGGAAACACCATATATTTT.

The rearrangement links TRBV19 to TRBJ1-2; the match to TRBD1 covers 7 bases. V shed 6 bases, J shed 0 bases, and the junction held 4 bases outside the gene matches. The germline gives CDR1 LNHDA, CDR2 SQIVND (reference sequence). The CDR3 covers 14 residues. The CDR3 is CASRGTEANYGYTF. DNA of the CDR3: TGTGCCAGTAGAGGGACAGAGGCTAACTATGGCTACACCTTC.

The chain recombines TRBV19 with TRBJ2-1, with 9 bases fitting TRBD2. This CDR3 contains 14 residues. V shed 5 bases and J 7 bases; nucleotides not matched to a gene: 6. Germline V gives CDR1 LNHDA, CDR2 SQIVND (reference sequence). CDR3 nucleotides: TGTGCCAGTAGTCCTACAGCGGGGGGTAATGAGCAGTTCTTC. Protein product: CASSPTAGGNEQFF.

V usage is TRBV27 and J usage is TRBJ2-5; perhaps TRBD2 as D (6 bases). The V and J ends lost 3 bases and 5 bases respectively, with 16 bases between them. CDR1 is MNHEY, CDR2 SMNVEV, per germline (reference sequence). The CDR3 has 15 residues. CDR3 sequence reads: CASSFFGGLGETQYF. The CDR3 bases are TGTGCCAGCAGTTTCTTCGGGGGTTTGGGGGAGACCCAGTACTTC.

This sequence joins TRBV6-6 and TRBJ1-2; D gene unclear. The CDR3 spans 15 residues. V dropped 6 bases and J dropped 4 bases, with 18 bases sitting between them. The germline gives CDR1 MNHNY, CDR2 SVGAGI (reference sequence). The CDR3 sequence: CASSPPTAPGYGYTF. In nucleotides, the CDR3 is TGTGCCAGCAGCCCACCCACGGCACCGGGCTATGGCTACACCTTC.

This clone appeared once. V gene TRBV4-2 combines with J gene TRBJ2-7, with TRBD1 as a possible D gene (5 bases). This CDR3 has 15 residues. Trimming took 3 bases from V and 3 from J, leaving 15 bases between them. CDR1 and CDR2 (germline): LGHNA, YNFKEQ. This CDR3 reads CASSQGTGLFYEQYF. The CDR3 DNA is TGTGCCAGCAGCCAGGGAACAGGCCTTTTCTACGAGCAGTACTTC.

The CDR3 nucleotides are TGTGCCAGCATCGGCAGGGGCAGAGTCACTGAAGCTTTCTTT. This translates into CASIGRGRVTEAFF. The chain recombines TRBV28 with TRBJ1-1; D perhaps matches TRBD1 (6 bases). V shed 7 bases and J shed 4 bases, with 16 bases lying between them. The germline gives CDR1 MDHEN, CDR2 SYDVKM. This CDR3 contains 14 residues.

The chain couples TRBV27 to TRBJ1-3, with D unresolved. V shed 2 bases and J shed 4 bases, with 9 bases lying between them. Germline V gives CDR1 MNHEY, CDR2 SMNVEV (reference sequence). The CDR3 totals 14 residues. The CDR3 sequence: CASSLRPGGNTIYF. CDR3 in DNA: TGTGCCAGCAGTTTACGCCCGGGGGGAAACACCATATATTTT.

A word on this clone: One junction end does not reproduce the germline sequence, and a read error may be involved. This rearrangement joins TRBV5-4 to TRBJ1-2; D is ambiguous. The CDR3 consists of 13 residues. CDR1 and CDR2 (germline): SGHNT, YYREEE (reference sequence). The CDR3 DNA reads TGTGCCAGCGGCTTAACACAACCCTATGGCTACACCTTC. It codes for CASGLTQPYGYTF.